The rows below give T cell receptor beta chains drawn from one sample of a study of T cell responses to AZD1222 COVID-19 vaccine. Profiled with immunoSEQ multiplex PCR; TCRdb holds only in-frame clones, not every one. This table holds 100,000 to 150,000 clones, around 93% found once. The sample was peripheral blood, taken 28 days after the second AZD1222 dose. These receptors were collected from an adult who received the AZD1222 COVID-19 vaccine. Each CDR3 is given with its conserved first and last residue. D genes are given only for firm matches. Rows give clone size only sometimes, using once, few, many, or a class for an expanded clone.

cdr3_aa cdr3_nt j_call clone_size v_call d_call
CASSQVETGGNEQFF TGTGCCAGCAGCCAAGTCGAGACAGGGGGCAATGAGCAGTTCTTC TRBJ2-1 - TRBV3-1/TRBV3-2 TRBD1
CASRTGTGEQYF TGTGCCAGCAGGACCGGGACAGGGGAGCAGTACTTC TRBJ2-7 - TRBV27 TRBD1
CASSVAGRTNEKLFF TGTGCCAGCAGCGTAGCCGGGAGGACTAATGAAAAACTGTTTTTT TRBJ1-4 once TRBV9 -
CASSSGYSGNTIYF TGTGCCAGCAGTTCAGGCTACTCTGGAAACACCATATATTTT TRBJ1-3 - TRBV11-2 -
CASSLGARDNEQFF TGTGCCAGCAGCTTAGGTGCTAGAGACAATGAGCAGTTCTTC TRBJ2-1 - TRBV7-2 -
CASSLGGTYEQYF TGTGCCAGCAGCTTAGGGGGCACCTACGAGCAGTACTTC TRBJ2-7 few TRBV7-6 -
CASSPTGPDGGELFF TGTGCTAGCAGCCCCACCGGGCCCGACGGCGGGGAGCTGTTTTTT TRBJ2-2 - TRBV7-7 -
CASSSTGLAGRGELFF TGTGCCAGCAGTTCAACAGGTCTAGCGGGGCGCGGGGAGCTGTTTTTT TRBJ2-2 - TRBV14 TRBD2
CATSRESSGKTEAFF TGTGCCACCAGCAGAGAGAGCTCGGGGAAGACTGAAGCTTTCTTT TRBJ1-1 - TRBV15 -
CASSRFVAENTIYF TGTGCCAGCAGCCGGTTTGTGGCTGAAAACACCATATATTTT TRBJ1-3 - TRBV6-5 -
CASSLAVSRPLQEQYF TGTGCCAGCAGCTTAGCTGTGTCCAGACCTCTACAGGAGCAGTACTTC TRBJ2-7 - TRBV7-2 -
CASSHPQEFSYGYTF TGTGCCAGCAGCCACCCCCAGGAGTTTTCCTATGGCTACACCTTC TRBJ1-2 - TRBV7-8 -
CASSNGRAYNEQFF TGTGCCAGCAGTAACGGGAGGGCCTACAATGAGCAGTTCTTC TRBJ2-1 - TRBV6-4 TRBD2
CASIPGGDFWDTLNTEAFF TGTGCCAGCATCCCCGGAGGGGATTTCTGGGACACCTTGAACACTGAAGCTTTCTTT TRBJ1-1 once TRBV27 -
CASSRSSGNTGELFF TGTGCCAGCTCACGGTCTAGCGGGAACACCGGGGAGCTGTTTTTT TRBJ2-2 few TRBV18 TRBD2